Each of the 29 T cell receptor beta chains below was sequenced from the same sample in a study of blood T cells in healthy people across ages. A J-beta primer mix and a sample-barcoded 5' primer were used in a second PCR of roughly 7 to 12 cycles. TCRdb called the 5' RACE reads again in MiXCR, with one record for every CDR3 protein. This table has about 1,800,000 distinct CDR3 sequences, 28% appearing once. Sequencing was done on a sample of blood. Every receptor here comes from a woman aged 25 to 39 in good health.

CDR3 in amino acids: CAINLTRHTEAFF. The CDR3 DNA reads TGTGCCATCAATCTAACACGACACACTGAAGCTTTCTTT. The chain has TRBV10-3 and TRBJ1-1; D is undetermined. This CDR3 comprises 13 residues. Deletions cut 7 bases from V and 3 bases from J, with 12 bases between. Looked up from germline, CDR1 is ENHRY and CDR2 is SYGVKD.

Remarks on this clonotype: The junction does not match germline at one end; this may be a read error. This chain connects TRBV20-1 to TRBJ2-7; tentative D call: TRBD1 (5 bases). CDR3 length equals 13 residues. The germline gives CDR1 DFQATT, CDR2 SNEGSKA (reference sequence). The CDR3 DNA follows: TGCAGTGCTGTGGTCAGGGCCTCCTACGAGCGGTACTTC. Translation gives CSAVVRASYERYF.

This clonotype appeared many times. The chain carries TRBV13 and TRBJ2-7; TRBD1 aligns across 8 bases. With V trimmed by 5 bases and J by 2 bases, 5 bases remained unmatched. Germline-derived CDR1 and CDR2 are PRHDT and FYEKMQ (reference sequence). The CDR3 sequence is 14 residues long. The CDR3 loop reads CASSMGQVAYEQYF. DNA of the CDR3: TGTGCCAGCAGCATGGGACAGGTGGCCTACGAGCAGTACTTC.

This clonotype came up a few times. Relative to the germline gene, one junction end is altered; a read error may explain this. V usage is TRBV5-1 and J usage is TRBJ2-5; D unresolved. This CDR3 has 13 amino acids. CDR1 and CDR2 from the germline V gene are SGHRS and YFSETQ. CDR3 nucleotide sequence: TGCGCCGGCAGCTTGGCGCGTCAAGAGACCCAGTACTTC. Protein product: CAGSLARQETQYF.

The sample holds a few counts of this clonotype. The chain employs TRBV2 and TRBJ1-2; D perhaps matches TRBD1 (5 bases). V was clipped by 5 bases and J by 6 bases, with 13 bases between them. Germline V gene data show CDR1 as SNHLY and CDR2 as FYNNEI. This CDR3 is built from 13 residues. The DNA of the CDR3 is TGTGCCAGCAGTCAAAACCGGGACGATGGCTACACCTTC. Translation gives CASSQNRDDGYTF.

This clonotype was detected only a few times. The J gene is TRBJ2-3, the V gene TRBV20-1, with a possible D match to TRBD2 (5 bases). The V end was cut by 7 bases, the J end by 8 bases, with 10 bases between. The germline CDR1 and CDR2 sequences are DFQATT and SNEGSKA (reference sequence). The CDR3 covers 10 residues. CDR3: CSGEGGTQYF. Here the CDR3 DNA reads TGCAGTGGAGAGGGTGGTACGCAGTATTTT.

Concerning this clonotype: An end of the junction does not agree with germline; a read error may underlie this. This chain links TRBV2 with TRBJ2-7; TRBD2 matches at 14 bases. The CDR3 loop spans 17 amino acids. Germline CDR1 reads SNHLY; CDR2 reads FYNNEI. The CDR3 sequence is CGSSPGLAGVRAYEQYF. In DNA, the CDR3 is TGTGGCAGCAGTCCGGGACTAGCGGGAGTGAGGGCCTACGAGCAGTACTTC.

Worth noting for this clonotype: One junction end does not reproduce the germline sequence, and a read error may be involved. The rearrangement links TRBV27 to TRBJ2-3; D is uncertain. CDR3 size: 15 residues. Germline lookup yields CDR1 MNHEY and CDR2 SMNVEV (reference sequence). The CDR3 loop is CAGRTPSRGTDTQYF. CDR3 DNA sequence: TGTGCCGGCAGGACCCCTAGTCGGGGCACAGATACGCAGTATTTT.

This clonotype occurred many times. The gene calls are TRBV12-3 or TRBV12-4 and TRBJ1-6; no definite D call. Trimming took off 4 bases at V and 5 bases at J, with 6 bases between the two ends. This CDR3 contains 13 residues. CDR3 amino acids: CASSSGNNSPLHF. In nucleotides, the CDR3 is TGTGCCAGCAGTTCCGGGAATAATTCACCCCTCCACTTT.

The chain employs TRBV29-1 and TRBJ1-1; D is unresolved. The CDR3 runs to 13 residues. Germline assignment: CDR1 SQVTM and CDR2 ANQGSEA. V lost 0 bases and J 1 base, leaving 6 bases between the germline ends. This CDR3 is CSVEEQQNTEAFF. The CDR3, as DNA: TGCAGCGTTGAAGAACAACAGAACACTGAAGCTTTCTTT. The whole variable domain, filled in from reference TRBV29-1 and TRBJ1-1, reads SAVISQKPSRDICQRGTSLTIQCQVDSQVTMMFWYRQQPGQSLTLIATANQGSEATYESGFVIDKFPISRPNLTFSTLTVSNMSPEDSSIYLCSVEEQQNTEAFFGQGTRLTVV.

Points on this clonotype: A read error is possible here, since a much larger clone lies one base away. This sequence joins TRBV28 and TRBJ2-1, with D perhaps matching TRBD1 (5 bases). The CDR3 loop spans 15 amino acids. Trimming pared 6 bases from V and 6 bases from J, leaving 18 bases between. Germline V CDR1 and CDR2: MDHEN, SYDVKM. The CDR3: CASSDQGFRVNEQFF. DNA of the CDR3: TGTGCCAGCAGCGACCAGGGTTTTCGGGTCAATGAGCAGTTCTTC.

The V and J genes are TRBV27 and TRBJ2-5; 8 bases map to TRBD1. This CDR3 comprises 17 residues. Trimming removed 5 bases from V and 4 bases from J; junction bases left unmatched: 15. CDR1 and CDR2 (germline): MNHEY, SMNVEV (reference sequence). The CDR3, as DNA: TGTGCCAGCAGTCCAACCAAATGGACAGGGAGAGGAGAGACCCAGTACTTC. Its translation is CASSPTKWTGRGETQYF.

This clonotype was counted ten times or more. This chain connects TRBV6-5 to TRBJ1-2; D uncertain. From germline, CDR1 is MNHEY and CDR2 SVGAGI. The CDR3 is 12 residues long. The ends were cut back, 8 bases at V and 8 bases at J, with 15 bases in the middle. CDR3 sequence: CASHDPGKGYTF. As DNA, the CDR3 is TGTGCCAGCCACGATCCGGGGAAAGGCTACACCTTC.

This clonotype was found a few times. This chain connects TRBV2 to TRBJ1-2; no clear D. The CDR3 consists of 13 residues. V was cut by 8 bases and J by 8 bases, with 18 bases left in between. Per the germline V gene, CDR1 is SNHLY and CDR2 is FYNNEI. CDR3 amino acids: CASGPDLPSGYTF. Here the CDR3 DNA reads TGTGCCAGCGGCCCAGACCTACCTTCAGGCTACACCTTC.

Only a few counts were recorded for this clonotype. As DNA, the CDR3 is TGTGCCAGCAGTTACACGGGGTCCCGGGGGACCCAGTACTTC. This sequence encodes CASSYTGSRGTQYF. The chain couples TRBV6-6 to TRBJ2-5; D might be TRBD2 (5 bases). The V gene's germline CDR1 is MNHNY and CDR2 SVGAGI (reference sequence). V lost 2 bases to trimming and J lost 7 bases, with 14 bases between them. The CDR3 sequence is 14 residues long.

The V and J genes are TRBV20-1 and TRBJ2-1; 10 bases match TRBD2. This CDR3 is 19 amino acids long. From germline, CDR1 is DFQATT and CDR2 SNEGSKA (reference sequence). Trimming cost V 1 base and J 8 bases; bases outside gene matches: 20. The CDR3 DNA sequence: TGCAGTGCTAGAGTCCACTATTCTAGCGGGAGTTTGTATACCGATGAGCAGTTCTTC. Its protein product is CSARVHYSSGSLYTDEQFF.

Concerning this clonotype: The CDR3 does not end in the conserved phenylalanine or tryptophan, so this is likely a read error. The chain recombines TRBV20-1 with TRBJ2-1, with a tentative D call TRBD2 (5 bases). In germline, CDR1 is DFQATT, CDR2 SNEGSKA (reference sequence). This CDR3 region has 11 residues. V lost 1 base, J lost 9 bases, and 7 bases lay in between. This CDR3 reads CSARGGLEQFS. In DNA, the CDR3 is TGCAGTGCTAGAGGCGGACTTGAGCAGTTCTCC.

The chain couples TRBV20-1 to TRBJ1-2; 8 nucleotides agree with TRBD1. Looked up from germline, CDR1 is DFQATT and CDR2 is SNEGSKA (reference sequence). Trimming removed 5 bases from V and 5 bases from J; junction bases left unmatched: 7. The CDR3 consists of 13 residues. The CDR3 here is CSAGGQGGYGYTF. CDR3 coding DNA: TGCAGTGCTGGAGGACAGGGAGGGTATGGCTACACCTTC.

This CDR3 reads CASSLAFDGDEQYF. Written as DNA, the CDR3 is TGTGCCAGCAGCTTAGCTTTCGACGGCGACGAGCAGTACTTC. The chain has TRBV7-9 and TRBJ2-7; D call uncertain. This CDR3 is 14 amino acids long. Trimming removed 0 bases at V and 5 bases at J, with 11 bases between. Germline V CDR1 and CDR2: SEHNR, FQNEAQ (reference sequence).

The rearrangement joins TRBV20-1 to TRBJ1-5; D uncertain. Between the trimmed V and J ends, which lost 6 bases and 7 bases, there was a span of 13 bases. Germline lookup yields CDR1 DFQATT and CDR2 SNEGSKA (reference sequence). The CDR3 is made up of 12 amino acids. The chain's CDR3 is CSATYKDQPQHF. The CDR3 DNA is TGCAGTGCGACCTATAAGGACCAGCCCCAGCATTTT.

This chain uses TRBV11-2 with TRBJ2-1; 8 bases agree with TRBD1. V trimming: 5 bases; J trimming: 3 bases; junction bases outside the gene matches: 6. The CDR3 contains 15 residues. The germline CDR1 and CDR2 sequences are SGHAT and FQNNGV. The CDR3 loop reads CASSQTGAGYNEQFF. In DNA, the CDR3 is TGTGCCAGCAGCCAGACAGGGGCTGGCTACAATGAGCAGTTCTTC.

The chain employs TRBV7-7 and TRBJ2-5; 13 positions match TRBD2. This CDR3 comprises 18 residues. The trim removed 2 bases at V and 0 bases at J, leaving 6 bases unmatched. Germline CDR1 SSHAT, CDR2 FNYEAQ (reference sequence). The CDR3, as DNA: TGTGCCAGCAGCTTAACTAGCGGGAGGGACTTCTACCAAGAGACCCAGTACTTC. Protein: CASSLTSGRDFYQETQYF.

This clonotype came up a few times. The chain combines TRBV5-1 with TRBJ2-1; D possibly corresponds to TRBD1 (6 bases). V was trimmed by 3 bases and J by 0 bases, leaving 13 bases between them. CDR3 size: 16 residues. Germline CDR1 is SGHRS and CDR2 is YFSETQ. For the CDR3, the DNA is TGCGCCAGCAGCTGGACAGTTTGGAGCTCCTACAATGAGCAGTTCTTC. Protein: CASSWTVWSSYNEQFF.

This clonotype was counted only a few times. V gene TRBV7-9 combines with J gene TRBJ2-3, with a possible D match to TRBD2 (6 bases). This CDR3 comprises 16 residues. Germline CDR1 and CDR2: SEHNR and FQNEAQ (reference sequence). Trimming left V 5 bases short and J 4 bases short, with 19 bases between. In DNA form, the CDR3 reads TGTGCCAGCAGCCTTGAAACGGGAGTACCTCCAGATACGCAGTATTTT. Protein product: CASSLETGVPPDTQYF.

Many counts were recorded for this clonotype. The chain recombines TRBV5-5 with TRBJ1-5; the D is unclear. Trimming took 0 bases from V and 4 from J, leaving 8 bases between them. The CDR3 length is 14 residues. Germline assignment: CDR1 SGHKS and CDR2 YYEKEE (reference sequence). The DNA for the CDR3 is TGTGCCAGCAGCTTGGATCCCTTAAATCAGCCCCAGCATTTT. It codes for CASSLDPLNQPQHF.

This clonotype was detected a few times. This chain connects TRBV28 to TRBJ2-4; 7 positions agree with TRBD2. The trim removed 1 base at V and 13 bases at J, leaving 13 bases unmatched. CDR3 length: 15 residues. Germline CDR1 and CDR2: MDHEN and SYDVKM. CDR3 residues: CASSLSATGGGEQYF. CDR3 in DNA: TGTGCCAGCAGTTTATCCGCCACGGGGGGTGGTGAGCAGTACTTC.

The sample holds many counts of this clonotype. This chain joins TRBV20-1 and TRBJ2-4, with 7 nucleotides matching TRBD1. The CDR3 spans 15 residues. V was pared by 3 bases and J by 9 bases, with 14 bases of the junction left unmatched. The germline CDR1 and CDR2 sequences are DFQATT and SNEGSKA (reference sequence). DNA for the CDR3: TGCAGTGCTAGGGACCCGGGACAGTCCGAGGGCATTCAGTACTTC. Translation: CSARDPGQSEGIQYF.

This clonotype was counted many times. The chain uses TRBV12-3 or TRBV12-4 and TRBJ1-4; 7 nucleotides agree with TRBD1. V trimming: 4 bases; J trimming: 4 bases; junction bases outside the gene matches: 3. The CDR3 runs 14 residues. The CDR3 region has the DNA TGTGCCAGCAGTTGGACAGGACTTAATGAAAAACTGTTTTTT. As protein: CASSWTGLNEKLFF.

This clonotype was seen a handful of times. The chain links TRBV7-2 to TRBJ2-7; the match to TRBD2 covers 8 bases. V trimming: 1 base; J trimming: 3 bases; junction bases outside the gene matches: 5. The CDR3 loop spans 15 amino acids. The germline V gene encodes CDR1 SGHTA and CDR2 FQGNSA. CDR3 sequence (DNA): TGTGCCAGCAGCTTAGGGAGTACTAGCGGCTACGAGCAGTACTTC. This encodes CASSLGSTSGYEQYF.